What follows are 5 T cell receptor beta chains derived from one specimen sequenced in a study of blood T cell repertoires in COVID-19. Data came from immunoSEQ multiplex PCR; TCRdb stores just in-frame clones and leaves some out. The table has about 200,000 clones, less than 85% seen once; the top ten hold 4.5% to 6.5%. The sample comprised PBMCs or T cells enriched from blood (not recorded which). These TCRs come from a woman aged 60-75 years with acute COVID-19.

CDR3 nucleotides: TGTGCCAGCAGCTTACTCGCAGGGCACGGAAACACCATATATTTT. This gives the protein CASSLLAGHGNTIYF. The chain employs TRBV7-8 and TRBJ1-3; possible D gene TRBD1, 5 bases. Per germline, CDR1 SGHVS and CDR2 FQNEAQ. The V end was cut by 2 bases, the J end by 4 bases, with 12 bases between. The CDR3 consists of 15 residues.

The chain has TRBV3-1 (or the pseudogene TRBV3-2) and TRBJ2-3, with a weak D call TRBD2 (6 bases). Germline CDR1 and CDR2: LGHDT and YNNKEL (reference sequence). The CDR3 is made up of 15 amino acids. Trimming shortened V by 0 bases and J by 0 bases, and 7 bases separated the two germline ends. The CDR3 DNA follows: TGTGCCAGCAGCCAAGACGGGACTAGCACAGATACGCAGTATTTT. Translated: CASSQDGTSTDTQYF.

The chain combines TRBV20-1 with TRBJ2-1, with 7 positions matching TRBD2. The germline gives CDR1 DFQATT, CDR2 SNEGSKA (reference sequence). V gave up 3 bases and J gave up 4 bases; unmatched junction bases: 3. The CDR3 loop spans 13 amino acids. The CDR3 here is CSASQRGYNEQFF. The DNA for the CDR3 is TGCAGTGCTAGTCAGCGGGGTTACAATGAGCAGTTCTTC.

This chain links TRBV9 with TRBJ2-1, with TRBD2 matching 11 bases. CDR3 length: 15 residues. Trimming cost V 0 bases and J 4 bases; bases outside gene matches: 0. Germline V gene sequence: CDR1 SGDLS, CDR2 YYNGEE. The CDR3 sequence is CASSVGLAGYNEQFF. The CDR3 DNA reads TGTGCCAGCAGCGTAGGACTAGCGGGATACAATGAGCAGTTCTTC.

The rearrangement links TRBV7-8 to TRBJ2-7; D might be TRBD2 (6 bases). Looked up from germline, CDR1 is SGHVS and CDR2 is FQNEAQ. Trimming left V 4 bases short and J 7 bases short, with 14 bases between. This CDR3 has 13 amino acids. In DNA form, the CDR3 reads TGTGCCAGCAGCTGGATGACTAGATCGGAGCAGTACTTC. Translated: CASSWMTRSEQYF. Based on the CDR3 plus reference TRBV7-8 and TRBJ2-7, the full variable domain is GAGVSQSPRYKVAKRGQDVALRCDPISGHVSLFWYQQALGQGPEFLTYFQNEAQLDKSGLPSDRFFAERPEGSVSTLKIQRTQQEDSAVYLCASSWMTRSEQYFGPGTRLTVT.